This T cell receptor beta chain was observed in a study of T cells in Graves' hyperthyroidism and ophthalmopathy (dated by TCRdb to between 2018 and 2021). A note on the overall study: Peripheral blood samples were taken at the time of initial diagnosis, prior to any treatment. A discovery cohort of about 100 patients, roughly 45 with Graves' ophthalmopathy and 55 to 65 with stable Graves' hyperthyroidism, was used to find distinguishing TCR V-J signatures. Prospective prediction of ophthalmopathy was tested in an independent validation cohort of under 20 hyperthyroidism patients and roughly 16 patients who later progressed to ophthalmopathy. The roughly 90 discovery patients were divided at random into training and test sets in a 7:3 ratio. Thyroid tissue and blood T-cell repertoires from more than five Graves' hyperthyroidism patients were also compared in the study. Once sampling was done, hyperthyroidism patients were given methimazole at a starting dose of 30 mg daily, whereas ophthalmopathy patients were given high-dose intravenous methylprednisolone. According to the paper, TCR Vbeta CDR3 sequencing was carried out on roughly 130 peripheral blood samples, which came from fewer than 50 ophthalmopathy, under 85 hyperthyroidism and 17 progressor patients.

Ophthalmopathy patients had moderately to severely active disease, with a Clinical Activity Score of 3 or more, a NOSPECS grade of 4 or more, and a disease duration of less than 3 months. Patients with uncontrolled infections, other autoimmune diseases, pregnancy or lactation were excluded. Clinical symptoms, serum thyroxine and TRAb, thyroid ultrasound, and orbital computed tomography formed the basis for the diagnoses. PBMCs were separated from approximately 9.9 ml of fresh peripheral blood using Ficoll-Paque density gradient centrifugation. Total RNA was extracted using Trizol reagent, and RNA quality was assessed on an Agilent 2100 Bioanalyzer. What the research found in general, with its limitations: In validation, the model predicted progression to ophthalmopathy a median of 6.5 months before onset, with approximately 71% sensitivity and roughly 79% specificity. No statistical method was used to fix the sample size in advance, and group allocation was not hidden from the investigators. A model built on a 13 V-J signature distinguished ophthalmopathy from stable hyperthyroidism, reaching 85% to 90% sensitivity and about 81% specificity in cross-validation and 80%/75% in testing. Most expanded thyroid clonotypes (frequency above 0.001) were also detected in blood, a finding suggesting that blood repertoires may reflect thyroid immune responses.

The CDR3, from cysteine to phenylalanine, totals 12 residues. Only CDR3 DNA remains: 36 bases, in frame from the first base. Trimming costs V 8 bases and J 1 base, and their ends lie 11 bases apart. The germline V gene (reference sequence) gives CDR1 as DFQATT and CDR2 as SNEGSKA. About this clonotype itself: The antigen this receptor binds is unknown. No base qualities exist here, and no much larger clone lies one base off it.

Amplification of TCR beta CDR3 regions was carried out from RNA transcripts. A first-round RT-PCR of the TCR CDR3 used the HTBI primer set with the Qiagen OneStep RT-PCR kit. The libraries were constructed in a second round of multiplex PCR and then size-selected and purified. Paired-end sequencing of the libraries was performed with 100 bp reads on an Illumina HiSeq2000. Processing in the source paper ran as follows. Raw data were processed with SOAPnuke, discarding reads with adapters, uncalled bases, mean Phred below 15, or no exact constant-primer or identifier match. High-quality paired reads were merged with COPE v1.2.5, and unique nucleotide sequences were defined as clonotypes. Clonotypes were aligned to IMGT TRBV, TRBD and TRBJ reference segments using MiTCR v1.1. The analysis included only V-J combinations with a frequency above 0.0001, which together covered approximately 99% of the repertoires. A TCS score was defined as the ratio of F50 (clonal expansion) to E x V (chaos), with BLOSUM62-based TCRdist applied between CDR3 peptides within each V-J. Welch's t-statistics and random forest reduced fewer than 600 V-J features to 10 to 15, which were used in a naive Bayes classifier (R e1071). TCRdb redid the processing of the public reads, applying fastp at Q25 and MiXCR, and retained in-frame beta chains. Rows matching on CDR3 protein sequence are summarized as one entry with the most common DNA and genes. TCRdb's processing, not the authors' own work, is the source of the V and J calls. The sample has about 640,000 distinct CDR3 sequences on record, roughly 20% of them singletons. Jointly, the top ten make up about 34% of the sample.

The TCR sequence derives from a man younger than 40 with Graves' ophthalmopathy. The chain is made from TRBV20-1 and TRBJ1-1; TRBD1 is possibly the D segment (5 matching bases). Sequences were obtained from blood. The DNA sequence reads TGCAGTCCGGAGGGGCGGAACACTGAAGCTTTCTTT. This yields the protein CSPEGRNTEAFF.